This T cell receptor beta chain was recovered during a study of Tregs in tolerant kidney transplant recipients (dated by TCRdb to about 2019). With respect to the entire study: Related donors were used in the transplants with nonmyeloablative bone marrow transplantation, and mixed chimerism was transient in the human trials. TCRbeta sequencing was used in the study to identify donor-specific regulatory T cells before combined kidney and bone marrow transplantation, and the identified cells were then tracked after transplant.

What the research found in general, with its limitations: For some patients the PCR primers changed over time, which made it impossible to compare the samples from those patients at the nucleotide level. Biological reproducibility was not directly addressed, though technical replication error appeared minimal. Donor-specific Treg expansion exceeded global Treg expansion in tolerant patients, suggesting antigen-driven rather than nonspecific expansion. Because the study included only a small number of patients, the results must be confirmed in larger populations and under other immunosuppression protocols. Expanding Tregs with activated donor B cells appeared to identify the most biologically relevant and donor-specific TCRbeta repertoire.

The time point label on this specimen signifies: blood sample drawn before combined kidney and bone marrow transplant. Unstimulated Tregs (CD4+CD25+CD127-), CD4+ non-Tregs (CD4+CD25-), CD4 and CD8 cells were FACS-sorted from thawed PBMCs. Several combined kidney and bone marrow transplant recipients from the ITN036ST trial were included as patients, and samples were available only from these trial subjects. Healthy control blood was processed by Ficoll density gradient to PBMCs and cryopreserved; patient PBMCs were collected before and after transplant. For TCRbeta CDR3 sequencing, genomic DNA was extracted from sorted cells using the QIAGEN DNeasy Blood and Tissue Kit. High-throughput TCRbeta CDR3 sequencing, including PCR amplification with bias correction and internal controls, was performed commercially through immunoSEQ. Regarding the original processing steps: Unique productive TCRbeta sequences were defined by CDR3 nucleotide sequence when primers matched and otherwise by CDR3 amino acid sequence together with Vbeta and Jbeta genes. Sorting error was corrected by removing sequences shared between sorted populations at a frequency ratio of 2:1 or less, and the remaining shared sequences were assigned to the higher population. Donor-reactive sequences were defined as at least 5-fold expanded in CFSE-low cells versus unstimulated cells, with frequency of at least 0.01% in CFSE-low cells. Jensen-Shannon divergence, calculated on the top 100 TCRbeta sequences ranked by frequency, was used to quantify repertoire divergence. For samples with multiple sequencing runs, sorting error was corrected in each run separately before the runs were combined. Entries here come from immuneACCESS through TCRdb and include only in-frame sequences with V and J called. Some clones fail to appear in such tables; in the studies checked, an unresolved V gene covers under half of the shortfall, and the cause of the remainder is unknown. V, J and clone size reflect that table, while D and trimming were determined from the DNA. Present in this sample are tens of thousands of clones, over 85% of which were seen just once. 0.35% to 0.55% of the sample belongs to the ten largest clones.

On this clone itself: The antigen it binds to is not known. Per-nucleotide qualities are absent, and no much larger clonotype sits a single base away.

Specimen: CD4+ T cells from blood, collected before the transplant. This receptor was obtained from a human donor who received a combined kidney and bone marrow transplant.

This receptor carries the CDR3 CASSSGLAGHSTDTQYF. The sequenced DNA: TGCGCCAGCAGCTCCGGACTAGCGGGCCATAGCACAGATACGCAGTATTTT. Recombination joined TRBV5-1 with TRBJ2-3, and 11 bases in between align with TRBD2. CDR3 length: 17 amino acids, cysteine to phenylalanine. Only the CDR3 part of the read is kept: 51 bases, read in frame from the first base. Reading the germline V gene gives CDR1 SGHRS and CDR2 YFSETQ. Relative to germline, V is missing 3 bases and J is missing 0 bases, with 6 bases of the junction outside any gene match.